This passage covers 30 T cell receptor beta chains from one sample sequenced in a study of T cells expressing NK-cell markers. Reanalyzing the 5' RACE reads, TCRdb keeps one entry per CDR3 protein, without DNA. The sample table includes approximately 110,000 distinct CDR3 sequences. Material: blood T cells: a sorted CD56 or NKG2C T cell subset, CD4+ or CD8+ T cells, or bulk PBMC T cells (not recorded which). The receptors shown here come from a woman aged 18 to 69 in good health.

The chain has TRBV7-9 and TRBJ2-2; TCRdb's D call of TRBD1 is untestable without DNA. Per germline, CDR1 SEHNR and CDR2 FQNEAQ (reference sequence). The CDR3 is made up of 16 amino acids. The CDR3 region is CASSQDSLGDTGELFF.

The chain employs TRBV29-1 and TRBJ2-1; the D call from TCRdb, TRBD1, cannot be confirmed without DNA. In germline, CDR1 is SQVTM, CDR2 ANQGSEA. The CDR3 is 16 residues long. The CDR3 sequence is CSVPTPIRGQYNEQFF.

The chain has TRBV10-3 and TRBJ2-5; TCRdb gives TRBD2 as the D gene, but with no DNA this cannot be confirmed. Germline values: CDR1 ENHRY, CDR2 SYGVKD. The CDR3 is made up of 15 amino acids. CDR3: CAIRETSGPQETQYF.

The CDR3 sequence: CASSQDRIGGPTDTQYF. The chain joins TRBV4-3 to TRBJ2-3; TCRdb reports TRBD2, a call that lacks DNA to check it against. The CDR3 spans 17 residues. Germline V lookup: CDR1 LGHNA, CDR2 YSLEER.

This chain connects TRBV6-2 or TRBV6-3 to TRBJ1-2; lacking DNA, the TRBD1 call made by TCRdb goes unchecked. Germline loops: CDR1 MNHEY, CDR2 SVGEGT. This CDR3 comprises 14 residues. CDR3 sequence reads: CASSYGATGYGYTF.

V usage is TRBV7-9 and J usage is TRBJ2-1; as DNA is missing, the TRBD1 call by TCRdb cannot be tested. Germline CDR1 reads SEHNR; CDR2 reads FQNEAQ (reference sequence). The CDR3 runs 12 residues. The CDR3 loop is CASSGGVDEQFF.

This chain uses TRBV5-1 with TRBJ2-7; no DNA is available, so the TRBD1 call from TCRdb remains unchecked. The germline V gene encodes CDR1 SGHRS and CDR2 YFSETQ. This CDR3 spans 14 amino acids. The CDR3 sequence: CASSLGQGPTEQYF.

The rearrangement links TRBV7-9 to TRBJ2-7. CDR1 and CDR2 (germline): SEHNR, FQNEAQ (reference sequence). This CDR3 has 12 amino acids. CDR3 sequence reads: CASSLVGDEQYF.

The J gene is TRBJ1-6, the V gene TRBV6-5; there is no DNA to check the TCRdb D call of TRBD1. Germline loops: CDR1 MNHEY, CDR2 SVGAGI. The CDR3 has 17 residues. The CDR3 sequence is CASSYSDPGFGLSPLHF.

V usage is TRBV29-1 and J usage is TRBJ1-2. Per the germline V gene, CDR1 is SQVTM and CDR2 is ANQGSEA. The CDR3 is made up of 11 amino acids. The CDR3: CSVEDIYGYTF.

The rearrangement uses TRBV5-1 and TRBJ2-5; TCRdb names TRBD1, which stays unverified in the absence of DNA. CDR3 length equals 14 residues. Germline V gene data show CDR1 as SGHRS and CDR2 as YFSETQ. CDR3 sequence reads: CASSPGQNQETQYF. Full variable domain (outside the CDR3, taken from reference TRBV5-1 and TRBJ2-5): KAGVTQTPRYLIKTRGQQVTLSCSPISGHRSVSWYQQTPGQGLQFLFEYFSETQRNKGNFPGRFSGRQFSNSRSEMNVSTLELGDSALYLCASSPGQNQETQYFGPGTRLLVL.

The rearrangement uses TRBV20-1 and TRBJ2-2. CDR3 length: 15 amino acids. Germline V gene sequence: CDR1 DFQATT, CDR2 SNEGSKA (reference sequence). The CDR3 sequence: CSARDTSVLTGELFF.

J is TRBJ2-7 and V is TRBV24-1. CDR3 size: 16 residues. Germline V gene data show CDR1 as KGHDR and CDR2 as SFDVKD. The CDR3 here is CATSDLNQERIYEQYF.

The chain carries TRBV7-8 and TRBJ2-1; the D call from TCRdb, TRBD2, cannot be confirmed without DNA. The CDR3 loop spans 18 amino acids. Germline CDR1 is SGHVS and CDR2 is FQNEAQ. The CDR3 here is CASSLALGLAGSYNEQFF.

The chain is built from TRBV20-1 and TRBJ2-4. The CDR3 runs to 11 residues. Per the germline V gene, CDR1 is DFQATT and CDR2 is SNEGSKA (reference sequence). CDR3 sequence: CSGEGKNIQYF.

The V gene is TRBV12-3 or TRBV12-4, the J gene TRBJ2-7. This CDR3 comprises 14 residues. CDR3 protein: CASSFAGGPYEQYF.

This sequence joins TRBV6-5 and TRBJ2-3; the D call from TCRdb, TRBD1, cannot be confirmed without DNA. The CDR3 is made up of 16 amino acids. Germline V lookup: CDR1 MNHEY, CDR2 SVGAGI. This CDR3 reads CASSYIGQGAADTQYF.

The gene calls are TRBV4-1 and TRBJ1-1. The CDR3 runs to 15 residues. Per germline, CDR1 MGHRA and CDR2 YSYEKL. CDR3 loop: CASSQVPGSGAEAFF.

The chain employs TRBV7-9 and TRBJ1-1; absent DNA, TCRdb's TRBD1 call cannot be checked. CDR1 SEHNR and CDR2 FQNEAQ come from the germline V gene (reference sequence). This CDR3 is 13 amino acids long. The CDR3 here is CASSSWTGLEAFF. Combining the CDR3 with reference TRBV7-9 and TRBJ1-1 gives the whole variable domain DTGVSQNPRHKITKRGQNVTFRCDPISEHNRLYWYRQTLGQGPEFLTYFQNEAQLEKSRLLSDRFSAERPKGSFSTLEIQRTEQGDSAMYLCASSSWTGLEAFFGQGTRLTVV.

The chain links TRBV7-2 to TRBJ2-3; TCRdb's D call, TRBD2, is unchecked because there is no DNA. The V gene's germline CDR1 is SGHTA and CDR2 FQGNSA. The CDR3 consists of 15 residues. CDR3 region: CASSALAGPTDTQYF.

This chain uses TRBV14 with TRBJ1-2. Germline-derived CDR1 and CDR2 are SGHDN and FVKESK. The CDR3 contains 15 residues. The CDR3 loop reads CASSQGPAADYGYTF.

This chain connects TRBV4-1 to TRBJ2-5; TCRdb calls TRBD1, which cannot be checked without DNA. The V gene's germline CDR1 is MGHRA and CDR2 YSYEKL. This CDR3 comprises 14 residues. The CDR3 loop reads CASSQEGQGGDQYF.

This chain joins TRBV29-1 and TRBJ1-2; without DNA, the TCRdb call of TRBD1 cannot be checked. This CDR3 is 12 amino acids long. Per germline, CDR1 SQVTM and CDR2 ANQGSEA. The CDR3 region is CSVPGGTYGYTF.

The CDR3 sequence is CSVEGSGRGNEQFF. The chain has TRBV29-1 and TRBJ2-1; TCRdb calls TRBD2, which cannot be checked without DNA. This CDR3 is built from 14 residues. Germline V gene lookup returns CDR1 SQVTM and CDR2 ANQGSEA.

The chain uses TRBV6-5 and TRBJ2-1; the D call from TCRdb, TRBD2, cannot be confirmed without DNA. CDR1 is MNHEY and CDR2 is SVGAGI in the germline V gene. The CDR3 extends over 18 amino acids. CDR3 residues: CASSFTPGTSGGFGEQFF.

This rearrangement joins TRBV7-3 to TRBJ2-1; TCRdb's assignment of TRBD2 cannot be checked, as there is no DNA. The CDR3 contains 14 residues. In germline, CDR1 is SGHTA, CDR2 FQGTGA. The CDR3 sequence is CASSSSGRGNEQFF.

The chain joins TRBV10-3 to TRBJ2-1; TCRdb's D call, TRBD2, is unchecked because there is no DNA. The CDR3 totals 13 residues. Germline V gene sequence: CDR1 ENHRY, CDR2 SYGVKD. The CDR3 here is CATQGSGPNEQFF.

The chain links TRBV5-1 to TRBJ2-1. Germline V gives CDR1 SGHRS, CDR2 YFSETQ. This CDR3 spans 13 amino acids. The CDR3 spells CASSPDEVAEQFF. The variable domain in full, with the rest retrieved from reference TRBV5-1 and TRBJ2-1, is KAGVTQTPRYLIKTRGQQVTLSCSPISGHRSVSWYQQTPGQGLQFLFEYFSETQRNKGNFPGRFSGRQFSNSRSEMNVSTLELGDSALYLCASSPDEVAEQFFGPGTRLTVL.

The rearrangement joins TRBV5-1 to TRBJ2-3. CDR1 and CDR2 (germline): SGHRS, YFSETQ. The CDR3 has 14 residues. The CDR3 loop reads CASSLASSTDTQYF.

The chain recombines TRBV6-1 with TRBJ2-3; TCRdb indicates TRBD2, and absent DNA this call remains unverified. Germline V gene lookup returns CDR1 MNHNS and CDR2 SASEGT. This CDR3 has 15 residues. The CDR3 loop reads CASRLAGEITDTQYF.